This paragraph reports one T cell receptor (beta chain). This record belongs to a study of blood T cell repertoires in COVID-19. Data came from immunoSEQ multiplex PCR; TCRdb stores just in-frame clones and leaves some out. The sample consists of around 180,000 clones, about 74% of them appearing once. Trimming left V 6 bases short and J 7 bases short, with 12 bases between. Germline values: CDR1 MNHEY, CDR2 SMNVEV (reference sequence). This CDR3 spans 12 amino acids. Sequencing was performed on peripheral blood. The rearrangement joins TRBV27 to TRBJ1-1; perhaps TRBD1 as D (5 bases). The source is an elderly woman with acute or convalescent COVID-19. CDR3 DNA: TGTGCCAGCAGCGCTACAGGCAGTGAAGCTTTCTTT. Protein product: CASSATGSEAFF.